The clone carrying this T cell receptor beta chain was observed a single time. Here immunoSEQ multiplex PCR was the method, and the copy in TCRdb shows in-frame clones only, minus some. The sample shows roughly 2 million clones, about 95% of them seen only once. The CDR3 runs to 12 residues. The junction had 1 base not matched to a gene; V was cut back by 8 bases and J by 4 bases. CDR1 and CDR2 from the germline V gene are SGHVS and FNYEAQ. This entry comes from a study of shared clonotypes between healthy human individuals. The overall study: There were three CD4 naive, three CD4 memory, two CD8 naive and one CD8 memory plates per donor.

CD45RO-negative, CCR7-positively selected cells formed the naive CD8 fraction, excluding terminally differentiated effector memory CD45RA+ cells. Healthy HIV-negative adults without recent acute infections or vaccinations served as donors. The sequence was collected from a young man in good health. Material for sequencing was naive CD8+ T cells sorted from blood. The chain combines TRBV7-6 with TRBJ1-5, with TRBD1 identical over 8 bases. DNA for the CDR3: TGTGCCAGCGGACAGGGTAATCAGCCCCAGCATTTT. Its translation: CASGQGNQPQHF.